The present T cell receptor (beta chain) was sequenced within a study of shared clonotypes between healthy human individuals. Study-wide results and limits: In having few donors, the study represented limited genetic and exposure-history diversity.

Repertoires were generated with immunoSEQ multiplex PCR, while TCRdb's copy carries only in-frame clones and drops some. The data show 1.6 million or so clones, roughly 97% seen once. Every one of the donors was a Caucasian adult that lived in Nashville, Tennessee. Into CD45RA+ naive and CD45RA-negative memory subsets, the CD4+ cells were split. This CDR3 is 12 amino acids long. V dropped 4 bases and J dropped 10 bases, with 13 bases sitting between them. Per germline, CDR1 SQVTM and CDR2 ANQGSEA. As concerns this clone: What it binds is not known.

The receptor was derived from a man aged 25 to 45 in good health. What was sequenced was naive CD4+ T cells sorted from blood. As to subset: CD45RA+ positively selected. This chain links TRBV29-1 with TRBJ2-2; a weak D match, TRBD2 (5 bases). The CDR3, as DNA: TGCAGCGTTGTAGGTTACCGGGAGGAGCTGTTTTTT. The encoded protein is CSVVGYREELFF.